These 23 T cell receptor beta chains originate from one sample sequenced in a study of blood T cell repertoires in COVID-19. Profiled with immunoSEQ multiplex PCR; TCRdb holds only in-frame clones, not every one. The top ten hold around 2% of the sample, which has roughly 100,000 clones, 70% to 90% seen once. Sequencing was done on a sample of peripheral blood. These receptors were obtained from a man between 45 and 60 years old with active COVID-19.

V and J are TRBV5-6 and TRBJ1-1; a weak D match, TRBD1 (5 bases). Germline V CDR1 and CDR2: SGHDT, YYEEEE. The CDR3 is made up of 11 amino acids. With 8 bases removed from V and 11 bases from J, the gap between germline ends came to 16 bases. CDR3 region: CASSGGTRAFF. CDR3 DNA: TGTGCCAGTAGTGGGGGGACGAGGGCTTTCTTT. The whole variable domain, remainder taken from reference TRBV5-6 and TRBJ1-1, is DAGVTQSPTHLIKTRGQQVTLRCSPKSGHDTVSWYQQALGQGPQFIFQYYEEEERQRGNFPDRFSGHQFPNYSSELNVNALLLGDSALYLCASSGGTRAFFGQGTRLTVV.

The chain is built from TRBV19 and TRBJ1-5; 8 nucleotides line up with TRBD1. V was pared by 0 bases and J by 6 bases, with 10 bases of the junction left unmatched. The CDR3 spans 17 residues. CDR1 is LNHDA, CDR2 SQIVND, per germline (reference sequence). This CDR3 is CASSIEGWAGGSQPQHF. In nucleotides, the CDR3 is TGTGCCAGTAGTATAGAAGGGTGGGCAGGGGGCAGTCAGCCCCAGCATTTT.

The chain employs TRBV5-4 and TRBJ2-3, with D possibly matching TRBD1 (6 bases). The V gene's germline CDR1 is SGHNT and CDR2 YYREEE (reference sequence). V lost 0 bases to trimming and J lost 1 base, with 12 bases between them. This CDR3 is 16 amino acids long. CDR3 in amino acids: CASSLGQAAGTDTQYF. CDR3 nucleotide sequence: TGTGCCAGCAGCTTGGGACAGGCCGCCGGCACAGATACGCAGTATTTT.

The CDR3 nucleotides are TGCGCCAGCAAGCGTCGAACCGGGGACAGGAAGAACAATGAGCAGTTCTTC. It translates to CASKRRTGDRKNNEQFF. The V call is TRBV5-1, the J call TRBJ2-1, with 8 nucleotides matching TRBD1. CDR3 size: 17 residues. Germline CDR1 is SGHRS and CDR2 is YFSETQ. V lost 6 bases to trimming and J lost 5 bases; unmatched junction nucleotides: 16.

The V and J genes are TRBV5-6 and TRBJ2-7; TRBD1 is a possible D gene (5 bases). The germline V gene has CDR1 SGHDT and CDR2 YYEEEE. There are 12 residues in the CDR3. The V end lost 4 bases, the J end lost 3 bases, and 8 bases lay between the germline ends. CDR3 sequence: CASSHDSYEQYF. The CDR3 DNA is TGTGCCAGCAGCCATGACAGCTACGAGCAGTACTTC.

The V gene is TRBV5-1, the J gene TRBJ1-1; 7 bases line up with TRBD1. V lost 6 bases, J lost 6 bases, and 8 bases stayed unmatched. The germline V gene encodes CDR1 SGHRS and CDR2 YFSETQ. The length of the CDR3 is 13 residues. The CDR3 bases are TGCGCCAGCACTTCGACAGGGATCCCTGAAGCTTTCTTT. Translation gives CASTSTGIPEAFF. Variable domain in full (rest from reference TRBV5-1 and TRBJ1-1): KAGVTQTPRYLIKTRGQQVTLSCSPISGHRSVSWYQQTPGQGLQFLFEYFSETQRNKGNFPGRFSGRQFSNSRSEMNVSTLELGDSALYLCASTSTGIPEAFFGQGTRLTVV.

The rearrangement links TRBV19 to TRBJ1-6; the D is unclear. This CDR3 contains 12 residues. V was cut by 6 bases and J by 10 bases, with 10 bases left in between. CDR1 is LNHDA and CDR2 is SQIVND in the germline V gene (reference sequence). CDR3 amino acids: CASSGVRSPLHF. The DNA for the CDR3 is TGTGCCAGTAGCGGTGTTCGGTCACCCCTCCACTTT. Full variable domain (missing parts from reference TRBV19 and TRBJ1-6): DGGITQSPKYLFRKEGQNVTLSCEQNLNHDAMYWYRQDPGQGLRLIYYSQIVNDFQKGDIAEGYSVSREKKESFPLTVTSAQKNPTAFYLCASSGVRSPLHFGNGTRLTVT.

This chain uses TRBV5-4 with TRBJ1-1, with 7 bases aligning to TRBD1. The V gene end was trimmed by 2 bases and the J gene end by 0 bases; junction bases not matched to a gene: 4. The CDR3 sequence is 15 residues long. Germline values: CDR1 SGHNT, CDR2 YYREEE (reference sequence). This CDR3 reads CASSFMGQLNTEAFF. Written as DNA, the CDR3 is TGTGCCAGCAGCTTCATGGGACAGTTGAACACTGAAGCTTTCTTT. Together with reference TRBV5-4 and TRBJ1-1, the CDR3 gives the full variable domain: ETGVTQSPTHLIKTRGQQVTLRCSSQSGHNTVSWYQQALGQGPQFIFQYYREEENGRGNFPPRFSGLQFPNYSSELNVNALELDDSALYLCASSFMGQLNTEAFFGQGTRLTVV.

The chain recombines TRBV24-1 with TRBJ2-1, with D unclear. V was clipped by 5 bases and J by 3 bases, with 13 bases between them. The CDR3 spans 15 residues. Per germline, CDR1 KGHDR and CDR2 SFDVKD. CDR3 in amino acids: CATSGSGQNYNEQFF. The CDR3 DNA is TGTGCCACCAGTGGAAGTGGCCAGAACTACAATGAGCAGTTCTTC.

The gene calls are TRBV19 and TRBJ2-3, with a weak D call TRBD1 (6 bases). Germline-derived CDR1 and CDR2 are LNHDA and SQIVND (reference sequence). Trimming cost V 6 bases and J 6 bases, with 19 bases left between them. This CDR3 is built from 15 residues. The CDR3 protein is CASRRTATIRDTQYF. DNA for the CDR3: TGTGCCAGTAGACGGACAGCCACTATTCGGGATACGCAGTATTTT. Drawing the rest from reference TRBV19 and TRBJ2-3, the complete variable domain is DGGITQSPKYLFRKEGQNVTLSCEQNLNHDAMYWYRQDPGQGLRLIYYSQIVNDFQKGDIAEGYSVSREKKESFPLTVTSAQKNPTAFYLCASRRTATIRDTQYFGPGTRLTVL.

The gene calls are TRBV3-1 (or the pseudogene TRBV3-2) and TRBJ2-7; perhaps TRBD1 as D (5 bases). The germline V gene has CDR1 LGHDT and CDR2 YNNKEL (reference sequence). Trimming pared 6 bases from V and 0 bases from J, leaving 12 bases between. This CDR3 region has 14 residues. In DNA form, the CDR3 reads TGTGCCAGCAGAAATAGGGGAAGCTCCTACGAGCAGTACTTC. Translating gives CASRNRGSSYEQYF.

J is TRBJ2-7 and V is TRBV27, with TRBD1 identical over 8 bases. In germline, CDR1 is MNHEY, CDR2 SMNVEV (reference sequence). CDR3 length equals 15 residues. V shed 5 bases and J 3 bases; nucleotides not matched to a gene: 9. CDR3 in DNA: TGTGCCAGCAGTCTACGGACAGGGTCGGACTACGAGCAGTACTTC. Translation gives CASSLRTGSDYEQYF.

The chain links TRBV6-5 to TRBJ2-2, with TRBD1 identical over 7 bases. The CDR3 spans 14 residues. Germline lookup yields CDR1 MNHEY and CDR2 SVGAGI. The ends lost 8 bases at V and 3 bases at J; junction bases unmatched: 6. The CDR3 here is CASSDRADTGELFF. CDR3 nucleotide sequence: TGTGCCAGCTCTGACAGGGCGGACACCGGGGAGCTGTTTTTT.

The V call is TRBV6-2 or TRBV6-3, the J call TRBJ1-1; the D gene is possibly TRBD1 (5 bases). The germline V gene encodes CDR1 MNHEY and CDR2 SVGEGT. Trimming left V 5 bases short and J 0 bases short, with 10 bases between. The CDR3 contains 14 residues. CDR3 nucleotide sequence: TGTGCCAGCAGTCTAGGGGTCATGAACACTGAAGCTTTCTTT. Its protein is CASSLGVMNTEAFF.

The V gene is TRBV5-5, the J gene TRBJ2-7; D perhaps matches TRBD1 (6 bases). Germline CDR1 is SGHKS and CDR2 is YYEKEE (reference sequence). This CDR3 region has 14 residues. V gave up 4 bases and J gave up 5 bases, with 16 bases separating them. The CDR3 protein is CASSNRAIVNEQYF. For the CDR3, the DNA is TGTGCCAGCAGCAACAGGGCAATCGTAAACGAGCAGTACTTC.

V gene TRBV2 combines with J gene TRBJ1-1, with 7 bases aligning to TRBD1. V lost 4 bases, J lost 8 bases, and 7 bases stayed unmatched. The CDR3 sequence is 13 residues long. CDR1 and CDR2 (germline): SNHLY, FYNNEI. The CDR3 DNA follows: TGTGCCAGCAGTGTCACGGGACAGTTAGAAGCTTTCTTT. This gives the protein CASSVTGQLEAFF.

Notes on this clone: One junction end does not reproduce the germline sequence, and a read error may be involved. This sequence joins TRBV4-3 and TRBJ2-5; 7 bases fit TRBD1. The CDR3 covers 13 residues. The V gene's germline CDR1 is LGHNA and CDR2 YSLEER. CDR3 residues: CASSPPGTEAQYF. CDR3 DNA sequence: TGCGCCAGCAGCCCCCCCGGGACAGAGGCCCAGTACTTC.

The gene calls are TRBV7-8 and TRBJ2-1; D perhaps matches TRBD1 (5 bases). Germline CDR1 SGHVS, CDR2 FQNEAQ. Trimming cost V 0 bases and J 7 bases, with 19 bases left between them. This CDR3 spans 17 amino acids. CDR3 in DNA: TGTGCCAGCAGCTTAGCGGGTAGTAGGGGCTCGTATAATGAGCAGTTCTTC. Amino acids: CASSLAGSRGSYNEQFF.

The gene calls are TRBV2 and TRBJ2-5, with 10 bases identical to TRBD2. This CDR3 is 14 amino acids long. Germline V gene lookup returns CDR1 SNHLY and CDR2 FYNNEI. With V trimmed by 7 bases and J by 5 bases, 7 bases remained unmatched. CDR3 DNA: TGTGCCAGCAAGGCAGGACTAGCGGTGGAGACCCAGTACTTC. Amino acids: CASKAGLAVETQYF. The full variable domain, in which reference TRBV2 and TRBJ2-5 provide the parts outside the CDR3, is EPEVTQTPSHQVTQMGQEVILRCVPISNHLYFYWYRQILGQKVEFLVSFYNNEISEKSEIFDDQFSVERPDGSNFTLKIRSTKLEDSAMYFCASKAGLAVETQYFGPGTRLLVL.

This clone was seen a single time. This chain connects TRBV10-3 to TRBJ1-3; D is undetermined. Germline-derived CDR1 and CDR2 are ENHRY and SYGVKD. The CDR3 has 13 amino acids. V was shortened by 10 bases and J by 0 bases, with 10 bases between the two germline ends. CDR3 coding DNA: TGTGCCACTATACCAAACTCTGGAAACACCATATATTTT. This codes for CATIPNSGNTIYF.

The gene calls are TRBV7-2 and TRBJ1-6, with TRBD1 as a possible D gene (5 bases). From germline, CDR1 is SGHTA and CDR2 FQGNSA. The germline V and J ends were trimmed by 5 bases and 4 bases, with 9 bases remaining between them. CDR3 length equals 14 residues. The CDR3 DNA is TGTGCCAGCAGCCCAACAGGTTATAATTCACCCCTCCACTTT. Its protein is CASSPTGYNSPLHF.

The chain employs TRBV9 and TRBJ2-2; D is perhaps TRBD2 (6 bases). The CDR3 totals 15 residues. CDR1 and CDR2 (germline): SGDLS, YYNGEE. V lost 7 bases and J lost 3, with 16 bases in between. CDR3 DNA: TGTGCCAGCTCCTCCGGGGGAGGCTACACCGGGGAGCTGTTTTTT. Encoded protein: CASSSGGGYTGELFF.

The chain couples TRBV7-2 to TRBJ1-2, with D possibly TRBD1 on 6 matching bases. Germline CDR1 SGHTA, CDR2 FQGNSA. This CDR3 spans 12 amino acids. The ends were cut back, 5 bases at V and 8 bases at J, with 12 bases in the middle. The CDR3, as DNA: TGTGCCAGCAGCCTACAGGGCATGGGCTACACCTTC. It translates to CASSLQGMGYTF.